These 32 T cell receptor beta chains came from one sample sequenced in a study of Ad26.COV2.S vaccination and SARS-CoV-2 variants. Some clones are missing from TCRdb's copy, which holds only in-frame ones; the method was immunoSEQ multiplex PCR. This table holds 300,000 to 400,000 clones, 85% found once. As for treatment: around 19 received Ad26.COV2.S at low or high dose, single or two shots; 5 received placebo; per-sample allocation not given. The study sampled participants on day 63 after the first vaccine or placebo injection. The sample here was peripheral blood, taken in a trial of Ad26.COV2.S vaccine versus placebo. All receptors derive from a person aged 18-65 years who received the Ad26.COV2.S COVID-19 vaccine or a placebo.

CDR3 loop: CASSLLGKALGYTF. The CDR3 DNA sequence: TGTGCCAGCAGTTTACTCGGTAAGGCGCTGGGCTACACCTTC. The chain joins TRBV27 to TRBJ1-2; D is ambiguous. CDR1 and CDR2 (germline): MNHEY, SMNVEV (reference sequence). Trimming shortened V by 2 bases and J by 8 bases, and 15 bases separated the two germline ends. This CDR3 is 14 amino acids long.

The V gene is TRBV19, the J gene TRBJ1-5; 8 bases are shared with TRBD1. There are 17 residues in the CDR3. Germline V CDR1 and CDR2: LNHDA, SQIVND (reference sequence). V trimming: 1 base; J trimming: 6 bases; junction bases outside the gene matches: 11. The CDR3 DNA is TGTGCCAGTAGTATAGGGGGAGGCAGGGGGCGGTCTCAGCCCCAGCATTTT. Amino acids: CASSIGGGRGRSQPQHF. Variable domain in full (rest from reference TRBV19 and TRBJ1-5): DGGITQSPKYLFRKEGQNVTLSCEQNLNHDAMYWYRQDPGQGLRLIYYSQIVNDFQKGDIAEGYSVSREKKESFPLTVTSAQKNPTAFYLCASSIGGGRGRSQPQHFGDGTRLSIL.

The chain joins TRBV3-1 (or the pseudogene TRBV3-2) to TRBJ1-2; no clear D gene. V lost 1 base, J lost 0 bases, and 15 bases lay in between. Germline V gene lookup returns CDR1 LGHDT and CDR2 YNNKEL (reference sequence). CDR3 size: 17 residues. The CDR3 sequence: CASSQGKGGRTNYGYTF. The CDR3 region has the DNA TGTGCCAGCAGCCAAGGCAAGGGCGGACGGACTAACTATGGCTACACCTTC.

This sequence joins TRBV10-3 and TRBJ2-1, with D uncertain. Germline CDR1 ENHRY, CDR2 SYGVKD. The CDR3 has 15 amino acids. Between the trimmed V and J ends, which lost 8 bases and 3 bases, there was a span of 17 bases. The CDR3 nucleotides read TGTGCCATCCGCCTCACAACGGAGATCTACAATGAGCAGTTCTTC. Translated: CAIRLTTEIYNEQFF.

CDR3: CASSLGENTEAFF. The CDR3 DNA is TGTGCCAGCAGCTTGGGAGAGAACACTGAAGCTTTCTTT. This rearrangement joins TRBV5-6 to TRBJ1-1; D uncertain. Germline CDR1 reads SGHDT; CDR2 reads YYEEEE. CDR3 length: 13 amino acids. The ends were cut back, 0 bases at V and 1 base at J, with 4 bases in the middle.

With respect to this clone: Other DNA variants within this sample encode the same CDR3. The chain carries TRBV5-1 and TRBJ1-3, with D maybe TRBD1 (5 bases). CDR1 and CDR2 from the germline V gene are SGHRS and YFSETQ. The CDR3 loop spans 14 amino acids. The V end was cut by 1 base, the J end by 1 base, with 6 bases between. Written as DNA, the CDR3 is TGCGCCAGCAGCTTGTCAGGGTCTGGAAACACCATATATTTT. This gives the protein CASSLSGSGNTIYF.

V is TRBV5-7 and J is TRBJ2-7, with a possible D match to TRBD1 (6 bases). TRBV5-7 is an ORF, and what it does is uncertain. The V end lost 5 bases, the J end lost 1 base, and 16 bases lay between the germline ends. The CDR3 extends over 15 amino acids. The CDR3 coding sequence is TGTGCCAGCAGAAAAACAGGGCCCCAATCCTACGAGCAGTACTTC. Translation: CASRKTGPQSYEQYF.

This rearrangement joins TRBV4-1 to TRBJ2-7; D is undetermined. Germline lookup yields CDR1 MGHRA and CDR2 YSYEKL. With 1 base removed from V and 2 bases from J, the gap between germline ends came to 15 bases. This CDR3 is built from 16 residues. This CDR3 is CASSQAPTKAAYEQYF. The DNA of the CDR3 is TGCGCCAGCAGCCAAGCCCCTACAAAGGCGGCCTACGAGCAGTACTTC.

This chain joins TRBV6-5 and TRBJ1-5, with D unresolved. Per the germline V gene, CDR1 is MNHEY and CDR2 is SVGAGI. Trimming removed 5 bases from V and 7 bases from J, with 6 bases in between. This CDR3 has 11 residues. CDR3 sequence: CASSPGQPQHF. The CDR3 coding sequence is TGTGCCAGCAGTCCCGGGCAGCCCCAGCATTTT.

The chain uses TRBV5-1 and TRBJ2-2; no reliable D call. CDR3 length: 15 residues. Germline loops: CDR1 SGHRS, CDR2 YFSETQ. Trimming stripped 4 bases from V and 2 bases from J, with 12 bases between. CDR3 loop: CASSQGPSNTGELFF. The CDR3 nucleotides read TGCGCCAGCAGCCAAGGGCCCTCAAACACCGGGGAGCTGTTTTTT.

J is TRBJ1-1 and V is TRBV7-9; TRBD1 agrees at 7 bases. The length of the CDR3 is 15 residues. Germline V gene data show CDR1 as SEHNR and CDR2 as FQNEAQ (reference sequence). V trimming: 5 bases; J trimming: 6 bases; junction bases outside the gene matches: 12. The CDR3 coding sequence is TGTGCCAGCAGCCTGGGACAGATCCTTGAAGCTGAAGCTTTCTTT. Its translation is CASSLGQILEAEAFF.

This chain links TRBV27 with TRBJ2-7; D ambiguous. Germline assignment: CDR1 MNHEY and CDR2 SMNVEV (reference sequence). The CDR3 contains 14 residues. V was shortened by 4 bases and J by 2 bases, with 12 bases between the two germline ends. DNA for the CDR3: TGTGCCAGCAGTTCCCTGGGCAAGACCTACGAGCAGTACTTC. Amino acids: CASSSLGKTYEQYF.

The V and J genes are TRBV5-6 and TRBJ1-4; D gene unclear. The ends were cut back, 2 bases at V and 0 bases at J, with 2 bases in the middle. Germline lookup yields CDR1 SGHDT and CDR2 YYEEEE. The CDR3 sequence is 13 residues long. CDR3 nucleotides: TGTGCCAGCAGCTTCTCAACTAATGAAAAACTGTTTTTT. Its translation: CASSFSTNEKLFF.

The rearrangement uses TRBV18 and TRBJ2-5; tentatively, D is TRBD1 or TRBD2 (5 bases each). The V end lost 6 bases, the J end lost 5 bases, and 13 bases lay between the germline ends. The length of the CDR3 is 13 residues. Germline lookup yields CDR1 KGHSH and CDR2 LQKENI. The CDR3 nucleotides are TGTGCCAGCTCCATCGGTGGGGGTGAGACCCAGTACTTC. Residues: CASSIGGGETQYF.

The chain links TRBV20-1 to TRBJ2-7; D unresolved. The CDR3 consists of 15 residues. Germline loops: CDR1 DFQATT, CDR2 SNEGSKA (reference sequence). Trimming took off 4 bases at V and 0 bases at J, with 16 bases between the two ends. The CDR3 bases are TGCAGTGCTAATGATCGCTCAGCACTCTCCTACGAGCAGTACTTC. Amino acids: CSANDRSALSYEQYF.

The gene calls are TRBV6-1 and TRBJ2-3; the match to TRBD2 covers 10 bases. V trimming: 0 bases; J trimming: 1 base; junction bases outside the gene matches: 16. Germline V gives CDR1 MNHNS, CDR2 SASEGT. The length of the CDR3 is 21 residues. CDR3 nucleotide sequence: TGTGCCAGCAGTGAAGCGGTGGGTTGGGTAGCGGGGGGCATACGCACAGATACGCAGTATTTT. Translated, it gives CASSEAVGWVAGGIRTDTQYF.

This clone was detected a few times. V gene TRBV10-1 combines with J gene TRBJ2-7; TRBD1 agrees at 10 bases. Trimming took 3 bases from V and 2 from J; bases not matched to a gene: 7. CDR1 is WNHNN, CDR2 SYGVQD, per germline (reference sequence). The CDR3 spans 16 residues. In DNA, the CDR3 is TGCGCCAGCAGTGACCCGACAGGGGGCGCGACCTACGAGCAGTACTTC. Protein product: CASSDPTGGATYEQYF.

The chain links TRBV12-5 to TRBJ2-4; D tentatively fits TRBD1 or TRBD2 (5 bases each). The CDR3 is made up of 15 amino acids. Germline values: CDR1 LGHNT, CDR2 FRNRAP. The V end was cut by 4 bases, the J end by 7 bases, with 17 bases between. The CDR3 DNA sequence: TGTGCTAGTGGTTCCGCTCTCGGGACGAGGAACATTCAGTACTTC. This translates into CASGSALGTRNIQYF.

The V and J genes are TRBV6-2 or TRBV6-3 and TRBJ2-1; D is possibly TRBD1 (5 bases). Looked up from germline, CDR1 is MNHEY and CDR2 is SVGEGT. This CDR3 is 12 amino acids long. V was cut by 5 bases and J by 6 bases, with 8 bases left in between. The CDR3: CASSHDSNEQFF. The CDR3 bases are TGTGCCAGCAGTCATGACAGCAATGAGCAGTTCTTC.

The chain employs TRBV5-6 and TRBJ1-6, with TRBD1 identical over 10 bases. Trimming at V came to 3 bases and at J to 6 bases, leaving 0 bases not matched to a gene. The CDR3 runs 14 residues. Looked up from germline, CDR1 is SGHDT and CDR2 is YYEEEE. The CDR3 DNA reads as TGTGCCAGCAGCTGGGACAGGGGTAATTCACCCCTCCACTTT. Its protein product is CASSWDRGNSPLHF.

This chain uses TRBV7-3 with TRBJ1-5; D remains unclear. The CDR3 totals 15 residues. Germline V lookup: CDR1 SGHTA, CDR2 FQGTGA. Trimming removed 2 bases from V and 0 bases from J, with 8 bases in between. This chain's CDR3 is CASSLGGLSNQPQHF. The CDR3 region has the DNA TGTGCCAGCAGCTTAGGCGGGCTTAGCAATCAGCCCCAGCATTTT. Supplemented by reference TRBV7-3 and TRBJ1-5, the full variable domain reads GAGVSQTPSNKVTEKGKYVELRCDPISGHTALYWYRQSLGQGPEFLIYFQGTGAADDSGLPNDRFFAVRPEGSVSTLKIQRTERGDSAVYLCASSLGGLSNQPQHFGDGTRLSIL.

This clone was counted once. This chain connects TRBV28 to TRBJ2-1; no clear D. The V and J ends lost 6 bases and 7 bases respectively, with 22 bases between them. The CDR3 sequence is 16 residues long. Germline loops: CDR1 MDHEN, CDR2 SYDVKM. The CDR3 region has the DNA TGTGCCAGCAGCAACACATGGAGAGTTGATGTGAATGAGCAGTTCTTC. It translates to CASSNTWRVDVNEQFF.

The rearrangement uses TRBV5-8 and TRBJ1-5; no firm D call. The CDR3 sequence is 11 residues long. Germline V gene lookup returns CDR1 SGHTS and CDR2 YDEGEE. Trimming removed 2 bases at V and 7 bases at J, with 4 bases between. DNA of the CDR3: TGTGCCAGCAGCTTCCGGCAGCCCCAGCATTTT. Translated, it gives CASSFRQPQHF.

The gene calls are TRBV10-3 and TRBJ1-2; TRBD1 might be the D (5 bases). The CDR3 spans 15 residues. CDR1 ENHRY and CDR2 SYGVKD come from the germline V gene. Trimming removed 3 bases from V and 5 bases from J, with 16 bases in between. The CDR3 nucleotides are TGTGCCATCAGTGAACAGGAGGGACGGGAGTATGGCTACACCTTC. Protein: CAISEQEGREYGYTF.

The chain couples TRBV2 to TRBJ1-2; unclear D gene. CDR3 length equals 14 residues. CDR1 and CDR2 (germline): SNHLY, FYNNEI. Trimming took 7 bases from V and 2 from J, leaving 14 bases between them. CDR3: CASKGSRGNYGYTF. Here the CDR3 DNA reads TGTGCCAGCAAAGGTAGTAGAGGGAACTATGGCTACACCTTC. The variable domain in full, completed from reference TRBV2 and TRBJ1-2, reads EPEVTQTPSHQVTQMGQEVILRCVPISNHLYFYWYRQILGQKVEFLVSFYNNEISEKSEIFDDQFSVERPDGSNFTLKIRSTKLEDSAMYFCASKGSRGNYGYTFGSGTRLTVV.

This chain joins TRBV27 and TRBJ2-7; TRBD2 might be the D (6 bases). Germline V gives CDR1 MNHEY, CDR2 SMNVEV (reference sequence). The V gene lost 5 bases and the J gene lost 0 bases, with 14 bases spanning the gap. This CDR3 has 15 residues. The DNA for the CDR3 is TGTGCCAGCAGTACCCCCGGGGACTCCTCCTACGAGCAGTACTTC. Protein: CASSTPGDSSYEQYF.

The rearrangement joins TRBV27 to TRBJ2-3; D is undetermined. Trimming took off 0 bases at V and 3 bases at J, with 10 bases between the two ends. This CDR3 has 15 residues. Germline V gene lookup returns CDR1 MNHEY and CDR2 SMNVEV (reference sequence). CDR3 bases: TGTGCCAGCAGTTTATCTGGCGGACCAACAGATACGCAGTATTTT. Protein product: CASSLSGGPTDTQYF.

The rearrangement joins TRBV2 to TRBJ2-7; TRBD1 might be the D (6 bases). The CDR3 spans 14 residues. Germline values: CDR1 SNHLY, CDR2 FYNNEI. The V end lost 2 bases, the J end lost 2 bases, and 10 bases lay between the germline ends. The CDR3 loop is CASSEQGITYEQYF. The CDR3 coding sequence is TGTGCCAGCAGTGAACAGGGGATCACCTACGAGCAGTACTTC.

This clone was observed a few times. The chain employs TRBV19 and TRBJ1-1; TRBD1 might be the D (5 bases). From germline, CDR1 is LNHDA and CDR2 SQIVND (reference sequence). The CDR3 contains 15 residues. V shed 8 bases and J shed 3 bases, with 19 bases lying between them. The CDR3 is CASSQWQGGDTEAFF. In DNA, the CDR3 is TGTGCCAGTTCCCAATGGCAGGGAGGGGACACTGAAGCTTTCTTT.

The chain combines TRBV11-3 with TRBJ2-7; D perhaps matches TRBD2 (6 bases). Germline CDR1 is SGHNT and CDR2 is YENEEA. V was clipped by 5 bases and J by 1 base, with 21 bases between them. The CDR3 has 17 amino acids. The CDR3 sequence: CASSRGGVADSSYEQYF. DNA for the CDR3: TGTGCCAGCAGCCGGGGCGGGGTTGCCGATTCGTCCTACGAGCAGTACTTC.

J is TRBJ2-1 and V is TRBV21-1; the table's D call, TRBD2, was not checked against the DNA. TRBV21-1 is a listed pseudogene. The CDR3 has 18 amino acids. In DNA form, the CDR3 reads TGTGCCAGCAGCAAAAGCAAGGCGGGGGGACTACTATACAATGAGCAGTTCTTC. This gives the protein CASSKSKAGGLLYNEQFF.

There are a few counts of this clone. The CDR3 DNA reads as TGCGCCAGCAGAAGCGGACAGGGAGTGAGCACTGAAGCTTTCTTT. It is translated as CASRSGQGVSTEAFF. The V gene is TRBV5-1, the J gene TRBJ1-1; TRBD1 agrees at 8 bases. Germline CDR1 is SGHRS and CDR2 is YFSETQ. Unmatched junction bases numbered 10, after V lost 5 bases and J lost 4 bases. The length of the CDR3 is 15 residues.